This entry lists 3 T cell receptor beta chains sequenced from one sample in a study of CD8+ T cells in alopecia areata. In each case, RNA was isolated and then reverse transcribed into cDNA as the sequencing template. Profiling relied on immunoSEQ multiplex PCR, and the TCRdb table lists in-frame clones only, not all of them. This table holds 140,000 to 150,000 clones, about 59% found once. The treatment here: oral pan-JAK inhibitor, 5-10 mg twice daily. The sample consisted of CD8+ T cells sorted from blood, taken at week 4, from a patient treated with tofacitinib. Receptors originate from a human donor with alopecia areata.

V gene TRBV5-1 combines with J gene TRBJ2-7; D is unclear. Germline assignment: CDR1 SGHRS and CDR2 YFSETQ. V was cut by 0 bases and J by 2 bases, with 6 bases left in between. This CDR3 region has 13 residues. The CDR3 region is CASSLGDTYEQYF. CDR3 nucleotide sequence: TGCGCCAGCAGCTTGGGGGATACCTACGAGCAGTACTTC.

This clone was picked up a small number of times. This CDR3 is CASSPSGLAEQETQYF. In DNA, the CDR3 is TGCGCCAGCAGCCCATCTGGACTAGCGGAGCAAGAGACCCAGTACTTC. The chain has TRBV5-1 and TRBJ2-5; 10 bases map to TRBD2. The junction had 8 bases not matched to a gene; V was cut back by 4 bases and J by 2 bases. In germline, CDR1 is SGHRS, CDR2 YFSETQ. The CDR3 runs to 16 residues.

The J gene is TRBJ1-4, the V gene TRBV27; TRBD1 is a possible D gene (5 bases). Germline V lookup: CDR1 MNHEY, CDR2 SMNVEV (reference sequence). The CDR3 extends over 13 amino acids. V was trimmed by 11 bases and J by 7 bases, leaving 17 bases between them. In DNA, the CDR3 is TGTGCCGCCCGACCCGGAGGGACTGAAAAACTGTTTTTT. Amino acids: CAARPGGTEKLFF.